The T cell receptor (beta chain) under discussion was sequenced for a study of blood T cell repertoires in COVID-19. Per the authors' pipeline: From reference gene primer amplification, estimates of nucleated cell counts were derived. Assay: immunoSEQ multiplex PCR; the TCRdb copy retains only in-frame clones and omits some. The DNA was the basis for D and trimming; V, J and clone size are from that table. The sample includes some 180,000 clones, roughly four fifths of them seen just once. Per germline, CDR1 SGHTA and CDR2 FQGNSA. The CDR3 is 13 amino acids. Trimming pared 4 bases from V and 13 bases from J, leaving 14 bases between.

The sequenced material came from peripheral blood. This sequence originates from an older man with active or convalescent COVID-19. This sequence joins TRBV7-2 and TRBJ1-6, with D possibly being TRBD1 (6 bases). The CDR3 loop reads CASSSHRVEPLHF. CDR3 DNA: TGTGCCAGCAGCTCTCACAGGGTTGAGCCCCTCCACTTT.